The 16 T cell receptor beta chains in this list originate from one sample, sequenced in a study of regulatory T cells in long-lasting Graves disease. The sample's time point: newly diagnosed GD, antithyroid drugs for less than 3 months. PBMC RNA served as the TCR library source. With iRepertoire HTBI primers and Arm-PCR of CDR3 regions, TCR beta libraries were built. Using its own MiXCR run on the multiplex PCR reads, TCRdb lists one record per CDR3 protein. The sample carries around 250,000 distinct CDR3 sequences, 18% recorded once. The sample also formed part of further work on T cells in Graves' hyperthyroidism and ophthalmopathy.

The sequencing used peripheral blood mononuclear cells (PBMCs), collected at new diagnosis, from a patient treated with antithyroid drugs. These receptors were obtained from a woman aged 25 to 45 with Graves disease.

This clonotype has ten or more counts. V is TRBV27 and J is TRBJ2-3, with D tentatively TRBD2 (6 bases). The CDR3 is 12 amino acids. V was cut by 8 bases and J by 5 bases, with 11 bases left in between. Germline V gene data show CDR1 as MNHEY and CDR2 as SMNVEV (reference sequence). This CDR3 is CASRGGRDTQYF. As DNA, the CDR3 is TGTGCCAGCCGGGGAGGTAGAGATACGCAGTATTTT.

CDR3 region: CSAREPEGNTEAFF. The DNA for the CDR3 is TGCAGTGCTAGAGAGCCGGAGGGGAACACTGAAGCTTTCTTT. The V gene is TRBV20-1, the J gene TRBJ1-1; no clear D gene. Germline V gene data show CDR1 as DFQATT and CDR2 as SNEGSKA (reference sequence). V lost 0 bases and J 1 base, leaving 9 bases between the germline ends. The CDR3 length is 14 residues.

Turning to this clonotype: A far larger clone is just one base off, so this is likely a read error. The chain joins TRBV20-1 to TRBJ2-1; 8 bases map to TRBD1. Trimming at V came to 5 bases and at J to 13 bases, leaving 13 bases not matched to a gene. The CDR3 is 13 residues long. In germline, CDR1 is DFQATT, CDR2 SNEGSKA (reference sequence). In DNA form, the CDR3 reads TGCAGTGCTGACATCGACAGGGGAGAGACCCAGTTCTTC. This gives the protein CSADIDRGETQFF.

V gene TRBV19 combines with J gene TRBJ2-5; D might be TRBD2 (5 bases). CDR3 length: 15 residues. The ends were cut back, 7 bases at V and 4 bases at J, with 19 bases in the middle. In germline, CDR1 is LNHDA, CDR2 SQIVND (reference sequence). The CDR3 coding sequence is TGTGCCAGTAAATTGAGCCTTCTTCGGGGAGAGACCCAGTACTTC. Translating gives CASKLSLLRGETQYF.

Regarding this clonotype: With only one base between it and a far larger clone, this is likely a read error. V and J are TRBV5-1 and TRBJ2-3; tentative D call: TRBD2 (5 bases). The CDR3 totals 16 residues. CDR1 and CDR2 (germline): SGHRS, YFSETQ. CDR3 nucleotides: TGTGTCAGCAGCTCCCGGTGGACTGCCAGCACAGATACGCAGTATTTT. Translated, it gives CVSSSRWTASTDTQYF. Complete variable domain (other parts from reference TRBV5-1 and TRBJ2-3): KAGVTQTPRYLIKTRGQQVTLSCSPISGHRSVSWYQQTPGQGLQFLFEYFSETQRNKGNFPGRFSGRQFSNSRSEMNVSTLELGDSALYLCVSSSRWTASTDTQYFGPGTRLTVL.

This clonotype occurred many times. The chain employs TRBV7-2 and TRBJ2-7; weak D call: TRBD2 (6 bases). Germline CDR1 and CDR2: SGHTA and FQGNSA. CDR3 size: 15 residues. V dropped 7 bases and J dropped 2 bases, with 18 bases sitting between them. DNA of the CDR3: TGTGCCAGCAACCACCGGAGGGCATCTACCTACGAGCAGTACTTC. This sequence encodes CASNHRRASTYEQYF.

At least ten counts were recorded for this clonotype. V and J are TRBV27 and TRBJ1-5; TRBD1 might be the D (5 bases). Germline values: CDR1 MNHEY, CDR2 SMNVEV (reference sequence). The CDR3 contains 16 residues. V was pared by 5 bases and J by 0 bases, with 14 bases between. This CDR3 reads CASSLGTHYSNQPQHF. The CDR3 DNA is TGTGCCAGCAGTCTCGGGACCCACTATAGCAATCAGCCCCAGCATTTT.

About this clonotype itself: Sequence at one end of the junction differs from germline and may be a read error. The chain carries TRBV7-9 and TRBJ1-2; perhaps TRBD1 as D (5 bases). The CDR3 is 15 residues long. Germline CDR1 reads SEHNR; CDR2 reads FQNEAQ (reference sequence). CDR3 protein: CAISLWDRSNYGYTF. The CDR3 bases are TGCGCCATCAGCTTATGGGACCGATCTAACTATGGCTACACCTTC. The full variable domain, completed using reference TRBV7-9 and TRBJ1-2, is DTGVSQNPRHKITKRGQNVTFRCDPISEHNRLYWYRQTLGQGPEFLTYFQNEAQLEKSRLLSDRFSAERPKGSFSTLEIQRTEQGDSAMYLCAISLWDRSNYGYTFGSGTRLTVV.

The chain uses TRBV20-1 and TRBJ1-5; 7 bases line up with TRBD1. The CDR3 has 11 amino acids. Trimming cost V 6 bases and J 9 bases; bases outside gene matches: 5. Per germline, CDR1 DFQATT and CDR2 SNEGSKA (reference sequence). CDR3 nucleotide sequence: TGCAGTGCAGGGGGCGAGATGCCCCAGCATTTT. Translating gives CSAGGEMPQHF.

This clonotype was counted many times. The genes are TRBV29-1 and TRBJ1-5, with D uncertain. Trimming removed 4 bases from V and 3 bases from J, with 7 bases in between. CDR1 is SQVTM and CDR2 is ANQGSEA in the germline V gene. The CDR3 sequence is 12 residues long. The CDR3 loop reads CSVGGHNQPQHF. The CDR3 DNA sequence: TGCAGCGTTGGGGGTCACAATCAGCCCCAGCATTTT.

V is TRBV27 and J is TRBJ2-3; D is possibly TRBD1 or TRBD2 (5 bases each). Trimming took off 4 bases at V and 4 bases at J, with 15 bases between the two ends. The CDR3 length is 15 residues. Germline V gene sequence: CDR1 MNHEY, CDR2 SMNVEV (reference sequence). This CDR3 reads CASSSSGDAPDTQYF. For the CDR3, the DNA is TGTGCCAGCAGTTCTTCCGGGGACGCCCCAGATACGCAGTATTTT.

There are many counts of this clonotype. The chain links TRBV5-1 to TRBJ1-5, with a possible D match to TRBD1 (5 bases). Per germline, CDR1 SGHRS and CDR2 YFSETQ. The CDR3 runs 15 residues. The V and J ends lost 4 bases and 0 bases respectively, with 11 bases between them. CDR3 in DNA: TGCGCCAGCAGCCTTACAGGCAATAGCAATCAGCCCCAGCATTTT. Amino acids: CASSLTGNSNQPQHF.

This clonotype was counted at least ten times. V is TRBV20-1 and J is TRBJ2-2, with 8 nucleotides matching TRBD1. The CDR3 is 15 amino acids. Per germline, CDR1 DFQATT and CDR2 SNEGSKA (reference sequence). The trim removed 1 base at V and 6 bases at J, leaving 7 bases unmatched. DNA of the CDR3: TGCAGTGCTAGAGTGTACAGGGGGAATGCCGGGGAGCTGTTTTTT. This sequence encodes CSARVYRGNAGELFF.

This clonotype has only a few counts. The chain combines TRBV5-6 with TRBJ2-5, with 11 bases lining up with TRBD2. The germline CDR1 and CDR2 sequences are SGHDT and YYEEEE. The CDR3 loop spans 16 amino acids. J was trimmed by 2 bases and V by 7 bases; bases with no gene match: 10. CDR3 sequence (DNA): TGTGCCAGCGCGTTAGCGGGGGGGGGGACGCAAGAGACCCAGTACTTC. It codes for CASALAGGGTQETQYF.

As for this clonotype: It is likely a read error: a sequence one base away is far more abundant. The CDR3 sequence: CASRQDPYEQFF. The CDR3 nucleotides are TGTGCCAGCAGACAGGATCCCTACGAGCAGTTCTTC. V is TRBV12-3 or TRBV12-4 and J is TRBJ2-1, with D maybe TRBD1 (5 bases). There are 12 residues in the CDR3. Between the trimmed V and J ends, which lost 6 bases and 10 bases, there was a span of 13 bases.

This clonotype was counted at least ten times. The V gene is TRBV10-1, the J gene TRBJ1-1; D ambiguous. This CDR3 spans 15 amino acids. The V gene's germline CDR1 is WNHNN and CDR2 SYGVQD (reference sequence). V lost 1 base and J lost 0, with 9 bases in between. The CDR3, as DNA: TGCGCCAGCAGTGAGTATGCAGAGTTGAACACTGAAGCTTTCTTT. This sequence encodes CASSEYAELNTEAFF.